This is a list of T cell receptor beta chains from one sample in a study of blood T cell repertoires in COVID-19. Profiled with immunoSEQ multiplex PCR; TCRdb holds only in-frame clones, not every one. This table has tens of thousands of clones, about nine tenths appearing once. The material sequenced was peripheral blood. The origin of the receptors is a man between 60 and 75 years old with COVID-19, enrolled during active disease. Both conserved end residues are trimmed from each CDR3.

V gene	J gene	CDR3 protein
TRBV19	TRBJ2-3	ATQQGASTDTQY
TRBV19	TRBJ1-1	ASSFGTDPNTEAF
TRBV5-1	TRBJ2-2	ASSLISGRRTGELF
TRBV2	TRBJ2-5	ASRRGDSLQETQY
TRBV7-9	TRBJ1-2	ASSLVGVSGYT
TRBV7-8	TRBJ1-2	ASSLVAGSSNYGYT
TRBV30	TRBJ1-6	AWRIGTAIFPLH
TRBV30	TRBJ2-7	AWSSGGWGESYEQY
TRBV9	TRBJ2-5	ASSVGSSGREETQY
TRBV19	TRBJ2-2	ASSIEAENTGELF
TRBV13	TRBJ1-2	ASSLGETGGDQGYT
TRBV7-6	TRBJ2-7	ASSLVRSEQY
TRBV7-3	TRBJ2-1	ASSSGLPYNEQF
TRBV18	TRBJ1-1	ASSPARQGGTEAF
TRBV5-1	TRBJ1-1	ASSLMGGEAEAF
TRBV19	TRBJ1-1	ASTRVPNTEAF
TRBV7-2	TRBJ1-5	ASSRFGQLGQPQH
TRBV7-3	TRBJ2-2	ASSSTPHGTGELF
TRBV24-1	TRBJ2-3	ATSFSSGRLGDTQY
TRBV5-3	TRBJ2-4	ARSSRTGEAKNIQY
TRBV20-1	TRBJ1-1	SARDSQAF
TRBV5-1	TRBJ1-1	ASSPGSGGTEAF
TRBV18	TRBJ2-7	ASSPFRDRDNEQY
TRBV18	TRBJ2-3	ASSPAGPTDTQY
TRBV11-1	TRBJ2-2	ASTIGQGSGELF
TRBV6-1	TRBJ2-1	ASSEGGGFGDEQF
TRBV24-1	TRBJ2-2	ATSDFGTSNPGELF
TRBV3-1/TRBV3-2	TRBJ2-1	ASSQVAGTNYNEQF
TRBV20-1	TRBJ2-1	SALGLDRQF
TRBV7-2	TRBJ2-1	ASSLPSGRVDEQF
TRBV2	TRBJ1-2	ASRLRDFSNYGYT
TRBV18	TRBJ1-4	ASSPRDREKLF
TRBV5-6	TRBJ2-2	ASSLGLAGRTGELF
TRBV30	TRBJ1-4	AWSRGGGEEKLF
TRBV2	TRBJ1-1	ASSAVIQDTEAF
TRBV4-1	TRBJ1-2	ASSPGHGYYGYT
TRBV4-1	TRBJ2-7	ASSQDQGSYEQY
TRBV3-1/TRBV3-2	TRBJ2-7	ASSQSAEGYEQY
TRBV19	TRBJ1-1	ASSKDGGTTEAF
TRBV6-2/TRBV6-3	TRBJ2-1	ASSYKAGRAYNEQF
TRBV6-4	TRBJ2-2	ASSDSRTGVTGELF
TRBV18	TRBJ2-1	ASSPLGGATIYNEQF
TRBV5-4	TRBJ2-2	ASSLVQGGELF
TRBV7-2	TRBJ1-2	ASTLPGTVNYGYT
TRBV5-6	TRBJ1-2	ASSPPWGDYGYT
TRBV10-3	TRBJ2-2	ATTGGSETGELF